The source of this T cell receptor beta chain is a study of blood T cells in healthy people across ages. Broader study findings: Long-lived donors carried more naive CD4+ cells and greater diversity than aged donors.

Regarding this clonotype: Its matching antigen is unknown.

CDR1 is PRHDT, CDR2 FYEKMQ, per germline (reference sequence). The CDR3 has 16 amino acids. The J segment lost 11 bases and the V segment lost 5 bases, leaving 16 bases of the junction unmatched. With a J-beta primer mix and a sample-barcoded 5' primer, a second PCR ran 7 to 11 cycles. Paired-end reads containing CDR3 totaled no fewer than 2.5 million for each sample. TCRdb passed the 5' RACE reads through MiXCR, listing each CDR3 protein once. The sample lists roughly 1.6 million distinct CDR3 sequences; roughly 32% were seen once. The chain has TRBV13 and TRBJ2-5, with TRBD2 matching over 11 bases. The sample taken for sequencing was blood. This clonotype was sampled from a woman aged 30 to 39 in good health. The CDR3 is CASSTLAGGPYNEQYF. CDR3 in DNA: TGTGCCAGCAGCACGTTAGCGGGAGGGCCGTACAATGAGCAGTACTTC.